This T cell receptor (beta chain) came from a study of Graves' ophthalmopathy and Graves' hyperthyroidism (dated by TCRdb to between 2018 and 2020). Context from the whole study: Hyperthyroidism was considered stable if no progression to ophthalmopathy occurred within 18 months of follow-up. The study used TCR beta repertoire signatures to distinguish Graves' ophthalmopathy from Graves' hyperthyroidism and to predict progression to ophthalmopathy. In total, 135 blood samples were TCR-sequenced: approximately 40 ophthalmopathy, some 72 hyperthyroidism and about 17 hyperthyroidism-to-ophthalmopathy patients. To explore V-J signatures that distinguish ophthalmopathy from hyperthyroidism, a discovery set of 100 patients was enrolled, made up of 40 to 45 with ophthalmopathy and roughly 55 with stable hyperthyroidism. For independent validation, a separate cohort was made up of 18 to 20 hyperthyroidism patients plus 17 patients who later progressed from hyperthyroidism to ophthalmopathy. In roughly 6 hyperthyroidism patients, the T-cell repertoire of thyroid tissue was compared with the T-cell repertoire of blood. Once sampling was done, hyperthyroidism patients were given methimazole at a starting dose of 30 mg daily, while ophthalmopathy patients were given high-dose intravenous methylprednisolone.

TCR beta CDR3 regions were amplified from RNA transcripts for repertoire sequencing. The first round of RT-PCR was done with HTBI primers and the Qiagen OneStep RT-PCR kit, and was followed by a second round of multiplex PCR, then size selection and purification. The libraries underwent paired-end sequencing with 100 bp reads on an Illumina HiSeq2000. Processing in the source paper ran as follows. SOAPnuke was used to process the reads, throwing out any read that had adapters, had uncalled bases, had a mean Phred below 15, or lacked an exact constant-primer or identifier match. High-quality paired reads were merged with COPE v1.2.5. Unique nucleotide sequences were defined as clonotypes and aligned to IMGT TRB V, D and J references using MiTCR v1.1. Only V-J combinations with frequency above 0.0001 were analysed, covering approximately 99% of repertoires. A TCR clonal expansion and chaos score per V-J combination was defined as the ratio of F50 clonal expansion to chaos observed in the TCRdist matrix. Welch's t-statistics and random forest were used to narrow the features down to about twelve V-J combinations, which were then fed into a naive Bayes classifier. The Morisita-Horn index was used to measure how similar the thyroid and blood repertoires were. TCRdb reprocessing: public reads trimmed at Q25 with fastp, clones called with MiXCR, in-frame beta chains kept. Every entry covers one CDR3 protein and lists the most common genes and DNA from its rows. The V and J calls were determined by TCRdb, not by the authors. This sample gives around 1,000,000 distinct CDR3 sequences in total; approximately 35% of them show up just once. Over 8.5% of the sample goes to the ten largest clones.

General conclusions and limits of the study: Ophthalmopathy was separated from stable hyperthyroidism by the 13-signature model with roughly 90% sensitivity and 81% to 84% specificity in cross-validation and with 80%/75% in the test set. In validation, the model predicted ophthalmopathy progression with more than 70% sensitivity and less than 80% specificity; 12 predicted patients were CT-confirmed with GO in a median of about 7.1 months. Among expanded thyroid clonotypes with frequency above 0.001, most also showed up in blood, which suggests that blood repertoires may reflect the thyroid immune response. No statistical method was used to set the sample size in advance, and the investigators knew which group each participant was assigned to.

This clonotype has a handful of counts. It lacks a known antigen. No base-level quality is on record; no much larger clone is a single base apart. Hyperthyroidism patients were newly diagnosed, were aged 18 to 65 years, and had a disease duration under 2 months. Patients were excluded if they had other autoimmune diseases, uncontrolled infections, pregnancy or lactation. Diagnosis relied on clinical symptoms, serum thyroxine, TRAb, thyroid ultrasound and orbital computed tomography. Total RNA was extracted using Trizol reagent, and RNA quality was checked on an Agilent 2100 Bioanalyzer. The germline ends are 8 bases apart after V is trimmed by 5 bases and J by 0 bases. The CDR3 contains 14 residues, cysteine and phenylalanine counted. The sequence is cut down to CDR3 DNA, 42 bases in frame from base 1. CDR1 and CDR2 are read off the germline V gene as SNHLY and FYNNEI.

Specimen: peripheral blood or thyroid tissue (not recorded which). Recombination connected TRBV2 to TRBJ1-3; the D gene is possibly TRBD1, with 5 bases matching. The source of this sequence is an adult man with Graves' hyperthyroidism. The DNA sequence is TGTGCCAGCAGTCAGGGAAGCTCTGGAAACACCATATATTTT. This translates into CASSQGSSGNTIYF.